The 23 T cell receptor beta chains listed next were all sequenced from one sample in a study of blood T cells in healthy people across ages. Then a second PCR, running about 6 to 12 cycles, was carried out with a sample-barcoded 5' primer and a J-beta primer mix. TCRdb reprocessed the 5' RACE reads with MiXCR, giving one entry per CDR3 protein. The sample carries approximately 700,000 distinct CDR3 sequences, roughly 30% recorded once. Sequences were obtained from blood. These receptors were collected from a woman of 80 years or more in good health.

The chain combines TRBV29-1 with TRBJ2-1; no definite D call. Trimming left V 7 bases short and J 9 bases short, with 10 bases between. This CDR3 has 10 residues. CDR1 and CDR2 from the germline V gene are SQVTM and ANQGSEA. DNA for the CDR3: TGCAGCGGTATGACGATTGAGCAGTTCTTC. It specifies CSGMTIEQFF.

This clonotype appeared many times. CDR3 sequence reads: CASSLGGASGDAGNTDTQYF. The CDR3 region has the DNA TGTGCCAGCAGCCTCGGGGGGGCTAGCGGAGATGCCGGAAACACAGATACGCAGTATTTT. The chain uses TRBV4-2 and TRBJ2-3; 8 bases match TRBD2. V lost 4 bases and J lost 2; bases outside the gene matches: 20. This CDR3 region has 20 residues. Germline V gene sequence: CDR1 LGHNA, CDR2 YNFKEQ.

This clonotype was detected many times. V usage is TRBV18 and J usage is TRBJ2-7; TRBD1 aligns across 11 bases. This CDR3 has 13 amino acids. After removal of 6 bases from V and 5 bases from J, the junction contained 3 bases not matched to a gene. Germline V CDR1 and CDR2: KGHSH, LQKENI. The CDR3 protein is CASSRTGGHEQYF. The CDR3 coding sequence is TGTGCCAGCTCTCGGACAGGGGGCCACGAGCAGTACTTC.

There are a few counts of this clonotype. The J gene is TRBJ2-4, the V gene TRBV7-3; TRBD2 matches at 9 bases. The V segment lost 4 bases and the J segment 13 bases; nucleotides outside the gene matches: 11. CDR1 is SGHTA, CDR2 FQGTGA, per germline. The CDR3 contains 14 residues. CDR3 coding DNA: TGTGCCAGCAGCTCCAATAGCGGGAGAGGGGAGCAGTACTTC. It codes for CASSSNSGRGEQYF. The full variable domain, its missing parts supplied by reference TRBV7-3 and TRBJ2-4, is GAGVSQTPSNKVTEKGKYVELRCDPISGHTALYWYRQSLGQGPEFLIYFQGTGAADDSGLPNDRFFAVRPEGSVSTLKIQRTERGDSAVYLCASSSNSGRGEQYFGAGTRLSVL.

In this sample, this clonotype turned up many times. The V gene is TRBV24-1, the J gene TRBJ2-3; no definite D call. Germline V gene lookup returns CDR1 KGHDR and CDR2 SFDVKD. Trimming took 2 bases from V and 3 from J, leaving 2 bases between them. The CDR3 length is 12 residues. The CDR3 protein is CATSDYTDTQYF. The CDR3, as DNA: TGTGCCACCAGTGATTATACAGATACGCAGTATTTT.

This clonotype came up many times. V gene TRBV20-1 combines with J gene TRBJ2-3; D possibly corresponds to TRBD1 (5 bases). Per the germline V gene, CDR1 is DFQATT and CDR2 is SNEGSKA (reference sequence). Trimming shortened V by 5 bases and J by 4 bases, and 10 bases separated the two germline ends. The CDR3 has 12 amino acids. CDR3 sequence reads: CSAQGTADTQYF. As DNA, the CDR3 is TGCAGTGCTCAGGGAACAGCAGATACGCAGTATTTT.

The chain employs TRBV5-6 and TRBJ1-1; D unclear. Germline CDR1 reads SGHDT; CDR2 reads YYEEEE. CDR3 length: 14 amino acids. The germline V and J ends were trimmed by 4 bases and 4 bases, with 14 bases remaining between them. CDR3 region: CASSPPGRGTEAFF. For the CDR3, the DNA is TGTGCCAGCAGCCCGCCCGGACGTGGCACTGAAGCTTTCTTT.

The chain recombines TRBV5-5 with TRBJ2-7; TRBD1 matches at 11 bases. The germline V gene has CDR1 SGHKS and CDR2 YYEKEE (reference sequence). V lost 2 bases, J lost 7 bases, and 17 bases stayed unmatched. The CDR3 contains 18 residues. The CDR3 bases are TGTGCCAGCAGCTTTATGGGAGGACAGGGGGCGATGGTGGATGAGCAGTACTTC. Translated: CASSFMGGQGAMVDEQYF.

Ten or more counts support this clonotype. The chain is built from TRBV5-1 and TRBJ1-2; D gene ambiguous. V dropped 1 base and J dropped 2 bases, with 9 bases sitting between them. Germline CDR1 and CDR2: SGHRS and YFSETQ. This CDR3 has 14 amino acids. The CDR3 bases are TGCGCCAGCAGCTTGCCGGCGCTCAACTATGGCTACACCTTC. Translated, it gives CASSLPALNYGYTF.

This clonotype was counted only a few times. This could be a read error, since a much larger clone is one nucleotide away. This sequence joins TRBV7-2 and TRBJ2-7; D perhaps matches TRBD1 (5 bases). Trimming stripped 3 bases from V and 9 bases from J, with 12 bases between. The germline CDR1 and CDR2 sequences are SGHTA and FQGNSA. There are 12 residues in the CDR3. The CDR3 is CASSLAWGGQYF. The CDR3 region has the DNA TGTGCCAGCAGCTTGGCATGGGGCGGGCAGTACTTC. Combining the CDR3 with reference TRBV7-2 and TRBJ2-7 gives the whole variable domain GAGVSQSPSNKVTEKGKDVELRCDPISGHTALYWYRQSLGQGLEFLIYFQGNSAPDKSGLPSDRFSAERTGGSVSTLTIQRTQQEDSAVYLCASSLAWGGQYFGPGTRLTVT.

This chain uses TRBV20-1 with TRBJ2-7; no definite D call. The DNA end favors TRBJ2-1, so the J call may be wrong. The CDR3 consists of 15 residues. Germline values: CDR1 DFQATT, CDR2 SNEGSKA (reference sequence). CDR3 DNA: TGCAGTGCTAGACCCCTGACCTGGAGCTCCTACGAGCAGTTCTTC. Translating gives CSARPLTWSSYEQFF.

This clonotype has ten or more counts. The rearrangement uses TRBV4-1 and TRBJ2-1; D call uncertain. The ends were cut back, 0 bases at V and 8 bases at J, with 11 bases in the middle. The length of the CDR3 is 14 residues. The germline CDR1 and CDR2 sequences are MGHRA and YSYEKL. CDR3 loop: CASSQDTSRDEQFF. CDR3 coding DNA: TGCGCCAGCAGCCAAGACACTTCGCGCGATGAGCAGTTCTTC.

Ten or more counts support this clonotype. This chain joins TRBV20-1 and TRBJ1-2; D unresolved. The CDR3 loop spans 14 amino acids. Germline V CDR1 and CDR2: DFQATT, SNEGSKA (reference sequence). V gave up 0 bases and J gave up 5 bases, with 13 bases separating them. The CDR3 reads CSARDPRVGYGYTF. CDR3 bases: TGCAGTGCTAGAGATCCTCGGGTAGGGTATGGCTACACCTTC.

The chain recombines TRBV30 with TRBJ1-5; D possibly corresponds to TRBD1 (5 bases). V was shortened by 3 bases and J by 5 bases, with 14 bases between the two germline ends. This CDR3 is built from 14 residues. CDR1 is GTSNPN, CDR2 SVGIG, per germline (reference sequence). The DNA of the CDR3 is TGTGCCTGGAGAGGGGTGCCAGGCGATCAGCCCCAGCATTTT. Translating gives CAWRGVPGDQPQHF. The complete variable domain, with remaining parts taken from reference TRBV30 and TRBJ1-5, reads SQTIHQWPATLVQPVGSPLSLECTVEGTSNPNLYWYRQAAGRGLQLLFYSVGIGQISSEVPQNLSASRPQDRQFILSSKKLLLSDSGFYLCAWRGVPGDQPQHFGDGTRLSIL.

About this clonotype itself: This may be a read error: a much more frequent sequence differs by one nucleotide. The rearrangement uses TRBV2 and TRBJ1-2; D remains unclear. The CDR3 spans 14 residues. Germline assignment: CDR1 SNHLY and CDR2 FYNNEI. The CDR3 bases are TGTGCCAGCAGCGAAGGGAAGGGCTGGTGGGGCTACACCTTC. It specifies CASSEGKGWWGYTF.

Comment on this clonotype: The junction shows a germline mismatch at one end, possibly a read error. The V gene is TRBV12-3 or TRBV12-4, the J gene TRBJ1-1, with TRBD1 matching 8 bases. The CDR3 spans 14 residues. The CDR3 sequence: CAGRPGQGNTEAFF. CDR3 DNA sequence: TGTGCCGGCAGACCCGGACAGGGAAACACTGAAGCTTTCTTT.

This clonotype was detected a few times. V and J are TRBV30 and TRBJ1-6; D gene uncertain. V shed 3 bases and J shed 7 bases, with 4 bases lying between them. Germline CDR1 and CDR2: GTSNPN and SVGIG (reference sequence). CDR3 length: 11 residues. The CDR3 nucleotides read TGTGCCTGGAGAGAGAATTCACCCCTCCACTTT. Protein product: CAWRENSPLHF.

This clonotype appeared a single time. The chain combines TRBV2 with TRBJ2-1; 9 bases align to TRBD1. Germline V gene data show CDR1 as SNHLY and CDR2 as FYNNEI. CDR3 length equals 15 residues. The trim removed 3 bases at V and 7 bases at J, leaving 7 bases unmatched. CDR3 protein: CASSDDRGSLNEQFF. In DNA, the CDR3 is TGTGCCAGCAGTGACGACAGGGGGTCATTGAATGAGCAGTTCTTC.

This clonotype was detected a few times. The gene calls are TRBV3-1 and TRBJ2-3; 10 bases fit TRBD2. Germline-derived CDR1 and CDR2 are LGHDT and YNNKEL (reference sequence). The J segment lost 2 bases and the V segment lost 2 bases, leaving 10 bases of the junction unmatched. The CDR3 consists of 18 residues. In DNA, the CDR3 is TGTGCCAGCAGCCAACCGGGGCTAGCGGGGGAATCCACAGATACGCAGTATTTT. As protein: CASSQPGLAGESTDTQYF.

The CDR3 region is CASSAAGRGQTPLHF. As DNA, the CDR3 is TGTGCCAGCAGTGCCGCGGGGAGGGGGCAGACACCCCTCCACTTT. This chain links TRBV6-4 with TRBJ1-6; 7 bases fit TRBD1. This CDR3 comprises 15 residues. The trim removed 4 bases at V and 11 bases at J, leaving 11 bases unmatched. Germline CDR1 MRHNA, CDR2 SNTAGT.

This clonotype was seen just once. Being one base from a much bigger clone, this may be a read error. The genes are TRBV27 and TRBJ2-3; 13 bases line up with TRBD2. In germline, CDR1 is MNHEY, CDR2 SMNVEV (reference sequence). The CDR3 spans 15 residues. V lost 6 bases and J lost 8; bases outside the gene matches: 8. DNA of the CDR3: TGTGCCAGCAGAAGGACTAGCGGGGGTGCAGGTACGCAGTATTTT. Translated: CASRRTSGGAGTQYF.

This clonotype was recorded many times. This sequence joins TRBV7-3 and TRBJ2-6, with TRBD1 matching 8 bases. This CDR3 spans 18 amino acids. V dropped 5 bases and J dropped 4; count of bases not matched to a gene: 13. Germline lookup yields CDR1 SGHTA and CDR2 FQGTGA. CDR3 region: CASSLRTGNLGGANVLTF. In DNA, the CDR3 is TGTGCCAGCAGCCTCAGGACAGGGAACCTTGGGGGGGCCAACGTCCTGACTTTC.

V gene TRBV7-2 combines with J gene TRBJ2-1, with D perhaps matching TRBD1 (5 bases). V was shortened by 5 bases and J by 9 bases, with 14 bases between the two germline ends. CDR3 length equals 13 residues. Germline V CDR1 and CDR2: SGHTA, FQGNSA. CDR3 sequence reads: CASSGQGSTEQFF. For the CDR3, the DNA is TGTGCCAGCAGCGGTCAGGGTAGTACTGAGCAGTTCTTC.